This T cell receptor (beta chain) was sequenced in a study of control samples from healthy donors and cancer patients. V was trimmed by 3 bases and J by 8 bases, leaving 9 bases between them. Germline assignment: CDR1 SGHRS and CDR2 YFSETQ. The CDR3 has 13 residues. The repertoire was sequenced with immunoSEQ multiplex PCR; TCRdb's copy has only in-frame clones and lacks some. The data show 170,000 or so clones, with roughly 92% seen just once and 1.2% to 1.5% held by the top ten. The chain joins TRBV5-1 to TRBJ1-6; D remains ambiguous. Sequencing input: blood. This TCR derives from a woman between 18 and 29 years old in good health. The CDR3 reads CASSSDRDSPLHF. As DNA, the CDR3 is TGCGCCAGCAGCTCAGATCGGGATTCACCCCTCCACTTT. The whole variable domain, remainder taken from reference TRBV5-1 and TRBJ1-6, is KAGVTQTPRYLIKTRGQQVTLSCSPISGHRSVSWYQQTPGQGLQFLFEYFSETQRNKGNFPGRFSGRQFSNSRSEMNVSTLELGDSALYLCASSSDRDSPLHFGNGTRLTVT.